This T cell receptor (beta chain) was captured in a study of blood T cells in healthy people across ages. The second PCR ran roughly 6 to 11 cycles with a sample-barcoded 5' primer and J-beta primers. TCRdb reprocessed the 5' RACE reads with MiXCR, giving one entry per CDR3 protein. The repertoire holds roughly 930,000 distinct CDR3 sequences, with roughly 43% as singletons. The ends were cut back, 2 bases at V and 9 bases at J, with 14 bases in the middle. Germline CDR1 and CDR2: DFQATT and SNEGSKA (reference sequence). This CDR3 has 13 residues. The chain employs TRBV20-1 and TRBJ1-5, with a tentative D call TRBD1 (6 bases). This sequence originates from a man aged 25 to 45 in good health. The sample taken for sequencing was blood. The CDR3 spells CSARSQGESPQHF. The DNA of the CDR3 is TGCAGTGCTAGATCACAGGGTGAATCGCCCCAGCATTTT.